This TCR beta chain was profiled in a study of cytomegalovirus exposure and HLA in healthy donors. Across the study: A data release that came early held approximately 92 million unique TCRs from HLA-typed donors. Whole-study findings and limits: Accurate predictions that matched the HLA-A and HLA-B alleles of most subjects were reportedly made from TCR beta sequences. The study flagged some 170 TCR beta chains as cytomegalovirus-associated.

To note about this clone: Its antigen is currently unknown.

This CDR3 has 13 residues. CDR1 SGHNT and CDR2 YENEEA come from the germline V gene. Trimming removed 0 bases from V and 5 bases from J; junction bases left unmatched: 0. 60 Vbeta and 13 Jbeta primers were used in PCR. Repertoires were generated with immunoSEQ multiplex PCR, while TCRdb's copy carries only in-frame clones and drops some. The data contain about 88,000 clones, around 79% of them singletons. Sequences were obtained from PBMCs. This TCR was recovered from a woman aged 40 to 49 in good health and CMV-seronegative. V and J are TRBV11-3 and TRBJ2-5; 7 bases match TRBD1. The CDR3 DNA follows: TGTGCCAGCAGCTTAGAACAGGGGGAGACCCAGTACTTC. Its protein is CASSLEQGETQYF.